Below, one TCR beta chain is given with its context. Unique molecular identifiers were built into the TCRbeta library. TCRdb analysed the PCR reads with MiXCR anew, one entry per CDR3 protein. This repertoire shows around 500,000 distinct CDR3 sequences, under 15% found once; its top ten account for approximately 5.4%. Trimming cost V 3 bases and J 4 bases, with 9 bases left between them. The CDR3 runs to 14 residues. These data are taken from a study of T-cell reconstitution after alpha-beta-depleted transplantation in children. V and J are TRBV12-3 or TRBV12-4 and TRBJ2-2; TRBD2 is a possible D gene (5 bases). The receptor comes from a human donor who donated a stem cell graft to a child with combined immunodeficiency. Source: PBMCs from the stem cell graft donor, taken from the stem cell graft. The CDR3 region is CASSFSSATGELFF. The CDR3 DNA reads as TGTGCCAGCAGTTTTAGTAGCGCCACCGGGGAGCTGTTTTTT.